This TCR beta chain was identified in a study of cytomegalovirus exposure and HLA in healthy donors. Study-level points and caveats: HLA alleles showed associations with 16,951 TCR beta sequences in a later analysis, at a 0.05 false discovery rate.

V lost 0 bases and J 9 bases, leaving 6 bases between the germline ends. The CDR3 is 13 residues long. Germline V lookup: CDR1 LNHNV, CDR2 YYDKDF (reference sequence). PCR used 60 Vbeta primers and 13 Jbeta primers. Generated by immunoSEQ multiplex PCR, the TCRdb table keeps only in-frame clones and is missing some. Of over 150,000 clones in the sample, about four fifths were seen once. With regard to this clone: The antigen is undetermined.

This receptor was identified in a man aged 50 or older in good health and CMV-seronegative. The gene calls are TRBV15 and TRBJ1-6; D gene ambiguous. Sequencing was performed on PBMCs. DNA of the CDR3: TGTGCCACCAGCAGAGACAGAAGTTCACCCCTCCACTTT. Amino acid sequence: CATSRDRSSPLHF.